This T cell receptor (beta chain) was identified in a study of CD8 T cells in ankylosing spondylitis. General study points: A TCR beta motif made of fewer than ten highly homologous variants seemed typical of ankylosing spondylitis blood.

There are 15 residues in the CDR3. Germline trimming cut 5 bases from V and 8 bases from J; bases unmatched to any gene: 12. Germline lookup yields CDR1 DFQATT and CDR2 SNEGSKA (reference sequence). There are a few counts of this clonotype. As yet, its antigen is unknown. From the 5' RACE reads, TCRdb called clonotypes with MiXCR, one entry per CDR3 protein. The table has some 840,000 distinct CDR3 sequences, roughly 10% seen once; the top ten hold more than 0.5%. The sequencing input was blood, either unsorted or a sorted T cell fraction (not recorded which). The genes are TRBV20-1 and TRBJ1-4, with 9 bases identical to TRBD1. The sequence was collected from a male donor with ankylosing spondylitis. CDR3 loop: CSASDRGKGGEKLFF. DNA of the CDR3: TGCAGTGCTTCAGACAGGGGGAAGGGGGGCGAAAAACTGTTTTTT.